This TCR beta chain came from a study of kidney transplant recipient with SARS-CoV-2 infection. TCRdb reprocessed the reads with MiXCR, giving one entry per CDR3 protein. Found here are 200,000 to 300,000 distinct CDR3 sequences, more than 25% of them singletons; the top ten hold almost 7.5%. The germline V and J ends were trimmed by 5 bases and 4 bases, with 23 bases remaining between them. This CDR3 contains 17 residues. Looked up from germline, CDR1 is SGHNT and CDR2 is YENEEA. Many counts were recorded for this clonotype. The genes are TRBV11-3 and TRBJ1-2; D gene unclear. Specimen: a blood sample, collected at baseline and between days 110 and 120 from a kidney transplant recipient. This sequence originates from a young adult male patient who had COVID-19 and was a kidney transplant recipient. The graft donor may have given rise to some T cells. The CDR3 DNA reads TGTGCCAGCAGCGAACTTAACGATCTCGGAAAGACCTATGGCTACACCTTC. This encodes CASSELNDLGKTYGYTF.